A selection of T cell receptor beta chains follows, all from one sample in a study of blood T cell repertoires in COVID-19. The assay was immunoSEQ multiplex PCR, and TCRdb's table has in-frame clones only and misses some. Among more than 450,000 clones listed, roughly nine tenths were seen once. The source material was PBMCs or T cells enriched from blood (not recorded which). Source of these receptors: a woman younger than 30 who had recovered from COVID-19. The conserved cysteine and the conserved F or W are not part of the CDR3 here.

j_call | v_call | cdr3_aa
TRBJ2-7 | TRBV2 | ASSVAREGEQY
TRBJ2-3 | TRBV11-3 | ASSQGRSGFTDTQY
TRBJ1-1 | TRBV19 | ASSISGQGQAF
TRBJ1-1 | TRBV5-4 | ASSLSMSGYTEAF
TRBJ2-7 | TRBV10-3 | AIKSSGGEQY
TRBJ1-3 | TRBV2 | ASTLGQPPGNTIY
TRBJ1-4 | TRBV28 | ASSLTAKNEKLF
TRBJ2-7 | TRBV5-1 | ASSRGLAAYEQY
TRBJ2-1 | TRBV18 | ASSPIAGVHNEQF
TRBJ2-7 | TRBV19 | ASSPRVGLYEQY
TRBJ1-2 | TRBV5-1 | ASSLAEGRAGSNYGYT
TRBJ2-1 | TRBV2 | ASSEGAGGYNEQF
TRBJ2-3 | TRBV5-5 | ASSPTGGVPTDTQY
TRBJ2-7 | TRBV3-1/TRBV3-2 | ASSPPRGTQY
TRBJ2-4 | TRBV14 | ASSSGQGNIQY
TRBJ1-6 | TRBV12-5 | ASNSGSDSPLH
TRBJ2-7 | TRBV4-1 | ASSLRDLSFYEQY
TRBJ1-1 | TRBV10-1 | ASSESAGGEAF
TRBJ2-5 | TRBV7-9 | ASSTRQTQETQY
TRBJ1-5 | TRBV6-4 | AIQQGNQPQH
TRBJ2-3 | TRBV10-1 | ASSPRTGEDTQY
TRBJ2-7 | TRBV4-1 | ASSQDRTSGFSLKQY
TRBJ1-2 | TRBV7-2 | ASSLGGQGVYGYT
TRBJ1-5 | TRBV10-1 | ASILKGDRGSNQPQH
TRBJ1-1 | TRBV6-5 | ASHGEQTRTEAF
TRBJ1-6 | TRBV12-3/TRBV12-4 | ASSSRQGAPLH
TRBJ1-1 | TRBV6-4 | ASRARTHTEAF
TRBJ1-1 | TRBV5-5 | ASWVTGNTEAF
TRBJ2-3 | TRBV7-9 | AGQPGRHSTDTQY
TRBJ1-2 | TRBV5-1 | ASSLAWEGDSSAFSYGYT
TRBJ1-1 | TRBV4-1 | ASSQSQQGAMNTEAF
TRBJ1-1 | TRBV2 | ASSVTGRAF
TRBJ1-2 | TRBV28 | ASSSRATGVADGYT
TRBJ2-2 | TRBV5-8 | ASSPRGPLGTGELF
TRBJ1-1 | TRBV6-5 | ASYRFQGNTEAF
TRBJ2-7 | TRBV15 | ATSRLLTNYEQY
TRBJ1-1 | TRBV19 | ASIADRVGLGAF
TRBJ1-2 | TRBV7-9 | ASSFGGIYYGYT
TRBJ1-2 | TRBV30 | AWSRMEAGGFGYT
TRBJ2-1 | TRBV28 | ASSVIGGGQNEQF
TRBJ2-5 | TRBV6-2/TRBV6-3 | ASSSRETQY
TRBJ1-1 | TRBV3-1/TRBV3-2 | ASSRTEKNTEAF
TRBJ1-3 | TRBV5-1 | ASSYDLDSGNTIY
TRBJ2-2 | TRBV10-3 | AITMTSGGVDTGELF
TRBJ1-6 | TRBV7-8 | ASSSLRQENSPLH
TRBJ2-7 | TRBV6-5 | ASSRGDNSYEQY
TRBJ1-1 | TRBV18 | ASSTDRGSTEAF
TRBJ1-6 | TRBV5-4 | ASSLAFGDSPLH
TRBJ1-2 | TRBV19 | ASSGGPTFYGYT